This T cell receptor (beta chain) is from a study of cytomegalovirus exposure and HLA in healthy donors. V lost 2 bases, J lost 7 bases, and 9 bases stayed unmatched. The length of the CDR3 is 15 residues. Germline V CDR1 and CDR2: MNHNS, SASEGT. This clone was picked up a small number of times. 13 Jbeta primers and 60 Vbeta primers were used for the PCR. Repertoires were generated with immunoSEQ multiplex PCR, while TCRdb's copy carries only in-frame clones and drops some. Altogether 130,000 to 150,000 clones are present, 60% to 85% being singletons, with the ten largest covering 2.5% to 3.5%. Sequencing was done on a sample of PBMCs. The clonotype comes from a male donor in good health and CMV-seronegative. The rearrangement uses TRBV6-1 and TRBJ1-2; TRBD1 aligns across 8 bases. The CDR3 protein is CASSERTGYRSGYTF. The CDR3 DNA follows: TGTGCCAGCAGTGAAAGGACAGGGTATAGGTCTGGCTACACCTTC.